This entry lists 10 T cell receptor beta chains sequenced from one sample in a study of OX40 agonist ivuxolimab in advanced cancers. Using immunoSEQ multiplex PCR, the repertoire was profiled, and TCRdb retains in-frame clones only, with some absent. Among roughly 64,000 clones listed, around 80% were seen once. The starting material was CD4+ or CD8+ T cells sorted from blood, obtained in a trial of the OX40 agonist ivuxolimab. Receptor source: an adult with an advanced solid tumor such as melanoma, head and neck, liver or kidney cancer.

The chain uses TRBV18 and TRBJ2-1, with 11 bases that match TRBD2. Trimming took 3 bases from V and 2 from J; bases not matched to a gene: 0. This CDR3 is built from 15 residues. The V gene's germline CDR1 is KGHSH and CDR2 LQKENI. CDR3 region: CASSPGLAAYNEQFF. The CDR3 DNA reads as TGTGCCAGCTCACCGGGACTAGCGGCCTACAATGAGCAGTTCTTC.

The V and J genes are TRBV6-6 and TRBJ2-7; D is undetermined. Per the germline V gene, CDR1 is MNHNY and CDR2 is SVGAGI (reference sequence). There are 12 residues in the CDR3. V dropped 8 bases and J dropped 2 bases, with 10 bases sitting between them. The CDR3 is CASQDDAYEQYF. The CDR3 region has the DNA TGTGCCAGCCAGGACGACGCCTACGAGCAGTACTTC.

The CDR3 coding sequence is TGTGCCAGCAGCCAACCCGGGACTAGCGGGCCCTACGAGCAGTACTTC. This sequence encodes CASSQPGTSGPYEQYF. J is TRBJ2-7 and V is TRBV14; TRBD2 matches at 12 bases. CDR1 is SGHDN, CDR2 FVKESK, per germline. There are 16 residues in the CDR3. V trimming: 2 bases; J trimming: 2 bases; junction bases outside the gene matches: 4.

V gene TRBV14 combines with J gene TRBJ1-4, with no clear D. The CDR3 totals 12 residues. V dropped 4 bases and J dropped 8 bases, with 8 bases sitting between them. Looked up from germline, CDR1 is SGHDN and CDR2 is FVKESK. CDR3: CASSPRGEKLFF. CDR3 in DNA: TGTGCCAGCAGCCCGCGCGGGGAAAAACTGTTTTTT.

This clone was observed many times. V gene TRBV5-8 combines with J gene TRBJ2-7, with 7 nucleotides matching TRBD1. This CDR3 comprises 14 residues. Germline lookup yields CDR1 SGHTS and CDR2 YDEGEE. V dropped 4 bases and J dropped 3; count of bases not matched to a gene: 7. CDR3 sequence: CASSRGTAYYEQYF. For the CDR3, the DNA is TGTGCCAGCAGCCGAGGGACAGCCTACTACGAGCAGTACTTC. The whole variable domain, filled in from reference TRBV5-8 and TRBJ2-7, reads EAGVTQSPTHLIKTRGQQATLRCSPISGHTSVYWYQQALGLGLQFLLWYDEGEERNRGNFPPRFSGRQFPNYSSELNVNALELEDSALYLCASSRGTAYYEQYFGPGTRLTVT.

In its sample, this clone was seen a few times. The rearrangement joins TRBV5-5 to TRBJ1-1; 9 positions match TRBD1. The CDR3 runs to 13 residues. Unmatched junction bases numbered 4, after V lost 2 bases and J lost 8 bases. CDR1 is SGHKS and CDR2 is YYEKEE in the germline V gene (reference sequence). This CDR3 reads CASSFDRGIEAFF. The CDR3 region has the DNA TGTGCCAGCAGCTTTGACAGGGGGATCGAAGCTTTCTTT.

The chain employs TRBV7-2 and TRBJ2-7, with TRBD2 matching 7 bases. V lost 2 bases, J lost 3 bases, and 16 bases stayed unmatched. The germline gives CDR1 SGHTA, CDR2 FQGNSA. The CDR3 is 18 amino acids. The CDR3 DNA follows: TGTGCCAGCAGCTTATATCTCGGTGTCGCGGCGGGAGTCTACGAGCAGTACTTC. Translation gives CASSLYLGVAAGVYEQYF. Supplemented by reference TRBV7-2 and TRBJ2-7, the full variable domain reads GAGVSQSPSNKVTEKGKDVELRCDPISGHTALYWYRQSLGQGLEFLIYFQGNSAPDKSGLPSDRFSAERTGGSVSTLTIQRTQQEDSAVYLCASSLYLGVAAGVYEQYFGPGTRLTVT.

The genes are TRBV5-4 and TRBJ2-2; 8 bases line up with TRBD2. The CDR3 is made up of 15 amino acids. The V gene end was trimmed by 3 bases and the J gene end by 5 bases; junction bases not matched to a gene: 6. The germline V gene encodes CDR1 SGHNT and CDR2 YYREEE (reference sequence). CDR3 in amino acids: CASSSGGPGTGELFF. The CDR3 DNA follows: TGTGCCAGCAGCTCGGGGGGGCCAGGGACCGGGGAGCTGTTTTTT.

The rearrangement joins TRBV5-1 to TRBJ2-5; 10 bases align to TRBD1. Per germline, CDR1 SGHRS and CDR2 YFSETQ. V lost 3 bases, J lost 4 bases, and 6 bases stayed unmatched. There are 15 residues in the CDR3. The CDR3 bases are TGCGCCAGCAGCTACAGGACAGGGGGACGAGAGACCCAGTACTTC. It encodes CASSYRTGGRETQYF.

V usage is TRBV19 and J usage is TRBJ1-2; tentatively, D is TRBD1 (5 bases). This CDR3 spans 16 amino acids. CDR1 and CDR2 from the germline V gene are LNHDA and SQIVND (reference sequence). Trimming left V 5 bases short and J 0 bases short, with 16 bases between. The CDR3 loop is CASSVPDTNSNYGYTF. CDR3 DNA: TGTGCCAGTAGTGTCCCGGACACAAACTCTAACTATGGCTACACCTTC.